One sample yielded the 27 T cell receptor beta chains listed below, sequenced in a study of shared clonotypes between healthy human individuals. Assay used: immunoSEQ multiplex PCR; TCRdb lists only in-frame clones, some missing. The sample records approximately 340,000 clones, 74% being singletons. What was sequenced was memory CD4+ T cells sorted from blood. Indicated subset: CD45RA-negative fraction. Receptor source: a man aged 25-45 years in good health.

In its sample, this clone was seen a few times. The chain uses TRBV10-3 and TRBJ2-1; 8 positions agree with TRBD2. CDR3 length: 13 residues. Germline assignment: CDR1 ENHRY and CDR2 SYGVKD. Unmatched junction bases numbered 10, after V lost 10 bases and J lost 8 bases. The CDR3 DNA sequence: TGTGCCACCCAGAGTTTGCGGGAGGATGAGCAGTTCTTC. It codes for CATQSLREDEQFF.

The chain links TRBV15 to TRBJ2-5; TRBD1 matches 10 bases. The CDR3 contains 15 residues. Losses at the gene ends were 3 bases for V and 5 bases for J; bases not matched to a gene: 6. Per germline, CDR1 LNHNV and CDR2 YYDKDF (reference sequence). Written as DNA, the CDR3 is TGTGCCACCAGCAGGGACAGGGGGTTTGTTGAGACCCAGTACTTC. It codes for CATSRDRGFVETQYF. Based on the CDR3 plus reference TRBV15 and TRBJ2-5, the full variable domain is DAMVIQNPRYQVTQFGKPVTLSCSQTLNHNVMYWYQQKSSQAPKLLFHYYDKDFNNEADTPDNFQSRRPNTSFCFLDIRSPGLGDTAMYLCATSRDRGFVETQYFGPGTRLLVL.

The rearrangement joins TRBV7-9 to TRBJ1-5; weak D call: TRBD1 (5 bases). The length of the CDR3 is 16 residues. V lost 2 bases and J 4 bases, leaving 15 bases between the germline ends. Germline V gene sequence: CDR1 SEHNR, CDR2 FQNEAQ (reference sequence). The CDR3, as DNA: TGTGCCAGCAGCTTATACGGGGAGGGGTGGAATCAGCCCCAGCATTTT. It translates to CASSLYGEGWNQPQHF.

A word on this clone: Other nucleotide sequences from this sample produce the same CDR3. The V call is TRBV5-1, the J call TRBJ2-3; D possibly uses TRBD1 or TRBD2 (5 bases each). The germline V and J ends were trimmed by 0 bases and 1 base, with 6 bases remaining between them. CDR1 and CDR2 from the germline V gene are SGHRS and YFSETQ. The CDR3 spans 14 residues. The CDR3 region is CASSLGGRTDTQYF. In DNA form, the CDR3 reads TGCGCCAGCAGCTTGGGGGGACGCACAGATACGCAGTATTTT.

The gene calls are TRBV9 and TRBJ2-3; weak D call: TRBD2 (7 bases). V dropped 3 bases and J dropped 2 bases, with 13 bases sitting between them. Germline V gives CDR1 SGDLS, CDR2 YYNGEE. The CDR3 runs to 15 residues. CDR3 sequence reads: CASSGGGPFTDTQYF. The CDR3 nucleotides are TGTGCCAGCAGCGGCGGGGGCCCTTTCACAGATACGCAGTATTTT. The whole variable domain, remainder taken from reference TRBV9 and TRBJ2-3, is DSGVTQTPKHLITATGQRVTLRCSPRSGDLSVYWYQQSLDQGLQFLIQYYNGEERAKGNILERFSAQQFPDLHSELNLSSLELGDSALYFCASSGGGPFTDTQYFGPGTRLTVL.

In this sample, this clone turned up a few times. One junction end disagrees with the germline gene, perhaps due to a read error. This chain connects TRBV7-7 to TRBJ2-7; 8 bases match TRBD2. CDR1 and CDR2 (germline): SSHAT, FNYEAQ (reference sequence). This CDR3 is built from 13 residues. The DNA of the CDR3 is TGTGCTAGCAGTCAGTCCGGGAGGGCCGAGCAGTACTTC. It specifies CASSQSGRAEQYF.

This CDR3 is CASSIGRVGNQPQHF. CDR3 coding DNA: TGTGCCAGTAGTATAGGCAGGGTAGGGAATCAGCCCCAGCATTTT. This chain uses TRBV19 with TRBJ1-5; tentatively, D is TRBD1 (5 bases). Trimming left V 1 base short and J 4 bases short, with 11 bases between. The CDR3 has 15 residues. The germline V gene has CDR1 LNHDA and CDR2 SQIVND (reference sequence). Full variable domain (remainder filled in from reference TRBV19 and TRBJ1-5): DGGITQSPKYLFRKEGQNVTLSCEQNLNHDAMYWYRQDPGQGLRLIYYSQIVNDFQKGDIAEGYSVSREKKESFPLTVTSAQKNPTAFYLCASSIGRVGNQPQHFGDGTRLSIL.

V is TRBV2 and J is TRBJ1-1; D is ambiguous. CDR1 SNHLY and CDR2 FYNNEI come from the germline V gene. The V end was cut by 7 bases, the J end by 0 bases, with 9 bases between. CDR3 length: 13 amino acids. Here the CDR3 DNA reads TGTGCCAGCAAGATAGACATGAACACTGAAGCTTTCTTT. Amino acids: CASKIDMNTEAFF.

The chain couples TRBV5-4 to TRBJ2-1; D unclear. The CDR3 length is 12 residues. The germline gives CDR1 SGHNT, CDR2 YYREEE (reference sequence). Deletions cut 2 bases from V and 8 bases from J, with 8 bases between. CDR3 residues: CASSLPFDEQFF. DNA of the CDR3: TGTGCCAGCAGCTTACCCTTCGATGAGCAGTTCTTC.

The chain carries TRBV10-2 and TRBJ1-4, with D possibly matching TRBD1 (6 bases). The germline CDR1 and CDR2 sequences are WSHSY and SAAADI. V shed 6 bases and J shed 2 bases, with 10 bases lying between them. This CDR3 contains 14 residues. In DNA, the CDR3 is TGCGCCAGCAGCTACAGGGCGACTAATGAAAAACTGTTTTTT. It yields the protein CASSYRATNEKLFF.

The DNA of the CDR3 is TGTGCCAGCAGCTTGGATTTAGAGACCCAGTACTTC. Protein product: CASSLDLETQYF. This sequence joins TRBV5-4 and TRBJ2-5; D call uncertain. Germline V gene sequence: CDR1 SGHNT, CDR2 YYREEE (reference sequence). Trimming stripped 0 bases from V and 4 bases from J, with 4 bases between. The CDR3 totals 12 residues.

The gene calls are TRBV7-2 and TRBJ2-3; D ambiguous. The V end lost 1 base, the J end lost 5 bases, and 7 bases lay between the germline ends. The CDR3 is made up of 13 amino acids. From germline, CDR1 is SGHTA and CDR2 FQGNSA. The CDR3 loop reads CASSLGNRDTQYF. In nucleotides, the CDR3 is TGTGCCAGCAGCTTAGGGAATAGAGATACGCAGTATTTT. Full variable domain (missing parts from reference TRBV7-2 and TRBJ2-3): GAGVSQSPSNKVTEKGKDVELRCDPISGHTALYWYRQSLGQGLEFLIYFQGNSAPDKSGLPSDRFSAERTGGSVSTLTIQRTQQEDSAVYLCASSLGNRDTQYFGPGTRLTVL.

This clone was detected only once. The CDR3 DNA is TGCGCCAGCAGCCCCACAGGGGGAGAAGCTTTCTTT. It is translated as CASSPTGGEAFF. The chain carries TRBV4-3 and TRBJ1-1; 8 bases fit TRBD1. Per the germline V gene, CDR1 is LGHNA and CDR2 is YSLEER. Trimming cost V 4 bases and J 8 bases; bases outside gene matches: 3. The CDR3 covers 12 residues.

Details on this clone: A read error may be the cause here, since a much bigger clone is one base away. This chain joins TRBV5-8 and TRBJ2-5; D is possibly TRBD1 (6 bases). Germline CDR1 is SGHTS and CDR2 is YDEGEE. Trimming removed 4 bases from V and 0 bases from J, with 7 bases in between. This CDR3 is built from 13 residues. In DNA, the CDR3 is TGTGCCAGCAGCCGGGACAACCAAGAGACCCAGTACTTC. Residues: CASSRDNQETQYF.

This clone appeared a single time. This CDR3 is CASTSTNYGYTF. The CDR3 coding sequence is TGTGCCAGCACTAGCACTAACTATGGCTACACCTTC. J is TRBJ1-2 and V is TRBV7-9, with D unresolved. The germline V gene has CDR1 SEHNR and CDR2 FQNEAQ (reference sequence). V was pared by 7 bases and J by 0 bases, with 6 bases between. CDR3 length equals 12 residues.

Concerning this clone itself: This sample also contains other DNA sequences that code for the same CDR3. This chain links TRBV28 with TRBJ1-5; D is perhaps TRBD1 (5 bases). Germline V CDR1 and CDR2: MDHEN, SYDVKM. Trimming left V 5 bases short and J 10 bases short, with 9 bases between. This CDR3 is 11 amino acids long. The CDR3 protein is CASSGDRPQHF. Here the CDR3 DNA reads TGTGCCAGCAGTGGAGACAGACCCCAGCATTTT.

This clone was counted only a few times. The chain joins TRBV5-6 to TRBJ2-7; D is possibly TRBD1 (5 bases). Looked up from germline, CDR1 is SGHDT and CDR2 is YYEEEE. This CDR3 is built from 13 residues. Trimming removed 4 bases from V and 7 bases from J, with 15 bases in between. The CDR3 coding sequence is TGTGCCAGCAGCACGGCTGACAGAAGGGAGCAGTACTTC. It codes for CASSTADRREQYF.

This rearrangement joins TRBV10-1 to TRBJ1-5; D not certain. The V gene lost 7 bases and the J gene lost 2 bases, with 18 bases spanning the gap. The V gene's germline CDR1 is WNHNN and CDR2 SYGVQD (reference sequence). CDR3 length: 16 residues. Written as DNA, the CDR3 is TGCGCCAGCATCTGTCTAGGTTCATTGTGCAATCAGCCCCAGCATTTT. Amino acid sequence: CASICLGSLCNQPQHF.

The chain has TRBV5-1 and TRBJ2-1, with 9 nucleotides matching TRBD2. CDR3 length: 16 amino acids. Trimming cost V 0 bases and J 4 bases; bases outside gene matches: 5. CDR1 and CDR2 (germline): SGHRS, YFSETQ. The CDR3 bases are TGCGCCAGCAGCTTGGCCGCTAGCGGGACTTACAATGAGCAGTTCTTC. Its translation: CASSLAASGTYNEQFF.

A word on this clone: The same CDR3 is also encoded by other DNA sequences in this sample. The V call is TRBV30, the J call TRBJ2-1; possibly TRBD1 or TRBD2 for D (5 bases each). V was trimmed by 0 bases and J by 10 bases, leaving 7 bases between them. Germline CDR1 reads GTSNPN; CDR2 reads SVGIG (reference sequence). This CDR3 spans 11 amino acids. The CDR3 is CAWSVRDEQFF. The CDR3 DNA reads TGTGCCTGGAGTGTACGGGACGAGCAGTTCTTC.

This chain links TRBV25-1 with TRBJ2-3; TRBD2 is a possible D gene (5 bases). The CDR3 length is 15 residues. The germline V gene has CDR1 MGHDK and CDR2 SYGVNS. Trimming took off 1 base at V and 1 base at J, with 9 bases between the two ends. The CDR3 DNA reads as TGTGCCAGCAGTGAATCTCGAGGGCGCACAGATACGCAGTATTTT. Translating it yields CASSESRGRTDTQYF.

This clone was counted a single time. This rearrangement joins TRBV29-1 to TRBJ2-7; the match to TRBD2 covers 8 bases. Per germline, CDR1 SQVTM and CDR2 ANQGSEA. J gave up 5 bases and V 4 bases, and 7 bases lay outside the gene matches. The CDR3 covers 13 residues. The CDR3 region is CSVGGLESNEQYF. The CDR3 DNA is TGCAGCGTTGGGGGACTAGAGTCGAACGAGCAGTACTTC.

This rearrangement joins TRBV5-1 to TRBJ2-2, with D uncertain. Deletions cut 0 bases from V and 7 bases from J, with 7 bases between. Germline V gives CDR1 SGHRS, CDR2 YFSETQ. This CDR3 has 13 residues. The CDR3 region is CASSLGAGGELFF. DNA of the CDR3: TGCGCCAGCAGCTTGGGAGCAGGCGGGGAGCTGTTTTTT.

This clone was recorded only once. The J gene is TRBJ2-1, the V gene TRBV9, with TRBD1 as a possible D gene (5 bases). This CDR3 is built from 15 residues. The germline gives CDR1 SGDLS, CDR2 YYNGEE. Trimming pared 0 bases from V and 4 bases from J, leaving 11 bases between. DNA of the CDR3: TGTGCCAGCAGCGTAGCCGCCGGACAATACAATGAGCAGTTCTTC. Amino acids: CASSVAAGQYNEQFF.

The chain employs TRBV29-1 and TRBJ2-5; D is undetermined. Between the trimmed V and J ends, which lost 5 bases and 0 bases, there was a span of 10 bases. The CDR3 is made up of 13 amino acids. Germline loops: CDR1 SQVTM, CDR2 ANQGSEA. The CDR3 spells CSVLARYQETQYF. As DNA, the CDR3 is TGCAGCGTTTTGGCGCGGTACCAAGAGACCCAGTACTTC.

The rearrangement links TRBV5-1 to TRBJ2-7; 10 bases align to TRBD1. The ends lost 2 bases at V and 1 base at J; junction bases unmatched: 6. CDR1 and CDR2 from the germline V gene are SGHRS and YFSETQ. This CDR3 is built from 16 residues. The CDR3 here is CASSFSWGQGSYEQYF. CDR3 DNA sequence: TGCGCCAGCAGCTTTTCATGGGGACAGGGGTCCTACGAGCAGTACTTC. The full variable domain, completed using reference TRBV5-1 and TRBJ2-7, is KAGVTQTPRYLIKTRGQQVTLSCSPISGHRSVSWYQQTPGQGLQFLFEYFSETQRNKGNFPGRFSGRQFSNSRSEMNVSTLELGDSALYLCASSFSWGQGSYEQYFGPGTRLTVT.

V usage is TRBV28 and J usage is TRBJ1-5; 7 nucleotides align to TRBD1. Germline-derived CDR1 and CDR2 are MDHEN and SYDVKM. J was trimmed by 2 bases and V by 5 bases; bases with no gene match: 6. CDR3 size: 15 residues. CDR3 in DNA: TGTGCCAGCAGTAAGGGGGCGGGAGGCAATCAGCCCCAGCATTTT. It translates to CASSKGAGGNQPQHF. The full variable domain, its missing parts supplied by reference TRBV28 and TRBJ1-5, is DVKVTQSSRYLVKRTGEKVFLECVQDMDHENMFWYRQDPGLGLRLIYFSYDVKMKEKGDIPEGYSVSREKKERFSLILESASTNQTSMYLCASSKGAGGNQPQHFGDGTRLSIL.